These T cell receptor beta chains were read from a single sample in a study of T cell responses to AZD1222 COVID-19 vaccine. Profiled with immunoSEQ multiplex PCR; TCRdb holds only in-frame clones, not every one. The sample records approximately 72,000 clones, about 88% being singletons. Sequences were derived from peripheral blood, sampled 28 days after the second AZD1222 dose. The source of these receptors is an adult who received the AZD1222 COVID-19 vaccine. Both conserved end residues are part of each CDR3. A D gene is named only where the DNA matches it firmly. Rows may omit the clone size; those that give it use once, few, many or a size class.

TRBD1	TRBV6-1	TRBJ1-4	few	CASSEQGVGEKLFF	TGTGCCAGCAGTGAACAGGGGGTCGGGGAAAAACTGTTTTTT
TRBD1	TRBV30	TRBJ1-5	NA	CAWSRDRDSNQPQHF	TGTGCCTGGAGTCGCGACAGGGATAGCAATCAGCCCCAGCATTTT
NA	TRBV12-3/TRBV12-4	TRBJ2-3	NA	CASSFGYTQYF	TGTGCCAGCAGTTTCGGGTATACGCAGTATTTT
NA	TRBV28	TRBJ1-1	NA	CASRTGTPTEAFF	TGTGCCAGCAGAACAGGGACCCCCACTGAAGCTTTCTTT
NA	TRBV12-3/TRBV12-4	TRBJ2-7	NA	CASSPGTPYEQYF	TGTGCCAGCAGCCCCGGGACACCCTACGAGCAGTACTTC
TRBD2	TRBV7-2	TRBJ2-1	NA	CASSLLAGVVGSYNEQFF	TGTGCCAGCAGCTTGCTAGCGGGAGTGGTAGGCTCCTACAATGAGCAGTTCTTC
TRBD1	TRBV27	TRBJ1-5	NA	CASSQTGVNQPQHF	TGTGCCAGCAGCCAAACAGGGGTCAATCAGCCCCAGCATTTT
NA	TRBV6-4	TRBJ1-5	NA	CASSDSPRPPGEPQHF	TGTGCCAGCAGTGACTCCCCGCGACCCCCCGGGGAGCCCCAGCATTTT
NA	TRBV5-4	TRBJ2-7	NA	CASSLGVREQYF	TGTGCCAGCAGCTTGGGAGTCCGGGAGCAGTACTTC
NA	TRBV25-1	TRBJ2-7	NA	CASSEFGGDYEQYF	TGTGCCAGCAGTGAATTCGGCGGGGACTACGAGCAGTACTTC
NA	TRBV30	TRBJ1-5	NA	CAWGSGNQPQHF	TGTGCCTGGGGATCAGGCAATCAGCCCCAGCATTTT
TRBD1	TRBV7-8	TRBJ2-7	NA	CASSSHRGQGFSEQYF	TGTGCCAGCAGCTCTCACCGGGGACAGGGGTTCTCCGAGCAGTACTTC
TRBD2	TRBV5-5	TRBJ2-7	NA	CASSLASGITYEQYF	TGTGCCAGCAGCTTGGCTAGCGGGATCACCTACGAGCAGTACTTC
NA	TRBV6-1	TRBJ1-4	NA	CASSEVGRGEKLFF	TGTGCCAGCAGTGAAGTGGGGCGGGGTGAAAAACTGTTTTTT
NA	TRBV6-5	TRBJ2-7	NA	CASSSQGGNPYEQYF	TGTGCCAGCAGTTCGCAGGGGGGGAACCCCTACGAGCAGTACTTC
NA	TRBV28	TRBJ1-6	NA	CASMGPFSLHF	TGTGCCAGTATGGGACCTTTCTCCCTCCACTTT
NA	TRBV5-8	TRBJ1-5	NA	CASSGRTLRSQPQHF	TGTGCCAGCAGCGGGAGGACCCTTCGGAGTCAGCCCCAGCATTTT
NA	TRBV3-1/TRBV3-2	TRBJ2-1	few	CASRRGQSSYNEQFF	TGTGCCAGCAGAAGAGGACAAAGCTCCTACAATGAGCAGTTCTTC
NA	TRBV11-3	TRBJ2-7	NA	CASSLGYSSYEQYF	TGTGCCAGCAGCTTAGGGTACAGCTCCTACGAGCAGTACTTC
NA	TRBV2	TRBJ2-3	NA	CASSEGAGVTDTQYF	TGTGCCAGCAGTGAAGGGGCGGGTGTCACAGATACGCAGTATTTT
TRBD2	TRBV2	TRBJ2-3	NA	CASLGTSGSTDTQYF	TGTGCCAGTCTGGGGACTAGCGGGAGCACAGATACGCAGTATTTT
TRBD2	TRBV11-2	TRBJ2-1	once	CASSRGRAETNEQFF	TGTGCCAGCAGCCGAGGGAGGGCGGAGACCAATGAGCAGTTCTTC